This is a list of T cell receptor beta chains from one sample in a study of cytomegalovirus exposure and HLA in healthy donors. Data came from immunoSEQ multiplex PCR; TCRdb stores just in-frame clones and leaves some out. Among fewer than 130,000 clones listed, 65% to 80% were seen once. Sequencing was carried out using PBMCs. Receptors were obtained from a woman between 40 and 50 years old in good health and CMV-seronegative. Both conserved end residues are part of each CDR3. D genes are given only for firm matches. Clone size is shown for a subset of rows, as once, few, many or a class of expanded clone.

v_call	d_call	j_call	clone_size	cdr3_aa	cdr3_nt
TRBV28	-	TRBJ1-1	-	CAGGGADTEAFF	TGTGCCGGCGGAGGTGCGGACACTGAAGCTTTCTTT
TRBV9	-	TRBJ2-3	-	CASSSGSGSTDTQYF	TGTGCCAGCAGCTCAGGAAGCGGGAGCACAGATACGCAGTATTTT
TRBV25-1	-	TRBJ1-1	-	CASSVPGGSTEAFF	TGTGCCAGCAGTGTCCCTGGGGGGAGCACTGAAGCTTTCTTT
TRBV4-1	-	TRBJ2-1	few	CASSQGTGYNEQFF	TGCGCCAGCAGCCAAGGGACTGGGTACAATGAGCAGTTCTTC
TRBV30	-	TRBJ1-1	-	CAWRQTNTEAFF	TGTGCCTGGAGACAGACGAACACTGAAGCTTTCTTT
TRBV5-1	-	TRBJ1-3	-	CASSAAGFRSGNTIYF	TGCGCCAGCAGTGCGGCAGGGTTTCGCTCTGGAAACACCATATATTTT
TRBV7-8	-	TRBJ2-7	-	CASSWGGGGSYEQYF	TGTGCCAGCAGCTGGGGGGGCGGGGGCTCCTACGAGCAGTACTTC
TRBV7-2	-	TRBJ2-5	-	CASSFQRAFQETQYF	TGTGCCAGCAGCTTCCAGCGGGCTTTTCAAGAGACCCAGTACTTC
TRBV27	TRBD1	TRBJ2-2	few	CASRRFGTGTSGELFF	TGTGCCAGCAGAAGATTCGGGACAGGGACGTCCGGGGAGCTGTTTTTT
TRBV10-3	TRBD1	TRBJ1-1	-	CAIRVDRVNTEAFF	TGTGCCATCAGGGTAGACAGGGTGAACACTGAAGCTTTCTTT
TRBV4-2	-	TRBJ1-5	-	CASSQDLSNQPQHF	TGTGCCAGCAGCCAAGATCTTAGCAATCAGCCCCAGCATTTT
TRBV7-8	TRBD2	TRBJ2-5	few	CASSLAYTGGRRETQYF	TGTGCCAGCAGCTTAGCGTATACGGGGGGGCGACGGGAGACCCAGTACTTC
TRBV11-2	TRBD1	TRBJ2-3	few	CASSRRDRDTDTQYF	TGTGCCAGCAGCCGGAGGGACAGGGACACAGATACGCAGTATTTT
TRBV5-4	-	TRBJ2-4	-	CASSLAGVNIQYF	TGTGCCAGCAGCTTGGCAGGGGTGAACATTCAGTACTTC
TRBV28	TRBD1	TRBJ2-2	-	CASSTRQGPNTGELFF	TGTGCCAGCAGTACGAGACAGGGGCCGAACACCGGGGAGCTGTTTTTT
TRBV5-4	TRBD1	TRBJ2-7	-	CASSLALGQDEQYF	TGTGCCAGCAGCTTGGCGTTGGGACAGGACGAGCAGTACTTC
TRBV5-1	TRBD2	TRBJ2-5	-	CASSLGLAGGTGETQYF	TGCGCCAGCAGCTTGGGGCTAGCGGGAGGCACTGGGGAGACCCAGTACTTC
TRBV5-1	-	TRBJ2-1	-	CASSLSPDNEQFF	TGCGCCAGCAGCCTCTCCCCCGACAATGAGCAGTTCTTC
TRBV27	-	TRBJ2-7	-	CASSYPGAVGQYF	TGTGCCAGCAGCTACCCAGGGGCGGTCGGGCAGTACTTC
TRBV5-1	-	TRBJ2-2	-	CASSLGGTGELFF	TGCGCCAGCAGCTTAGGAGGGACCGGGGAGCTGTTTTTT
TRBV7-2	-	TRBJ2-2	-	CASSYLTGDTGELFF	TGTGCCAGCAGCTACCTGACAGGCGACACCGGGGAGCTGTTTTTT
TRBV7-2	-	TRBJ2-2	-	CASSLAQTNTGELFF	TGTGCCAGCAGCTTAGCCCAGACAAACACCGGGGAGCTGTTTTTT
TRBV28	TRBD1	TRBJ2-2	once	CASIQRDREFAGELFF	TGTGCCAGCATTCAGCGGGACAGGGAATTTGCCGGGGAGCTGTTTTTT
TRBV30	TRBD2	TRBJ2-2	few	CAVSSGGAEDGELFF	TGTGCCGTGAGCAGCGGGGGGGCCGAGGACGGGGAGCTGTTTTTT
TRBV4-3	-	TRBJ1-2	-	CASSHKTDKGYGYTF	TGCGCCAGCAGCCATAAGACAGACAAAGGGTATGGCTACACCTTC
TRBV19	TRBD1	TRBJ1-2	once	CASIPGQGSGTNYGYTF	TGTGCCAGTATCCCGGGACAGGGATCGGGCACTAACTATGGCTACACCTTC
TRBV7-2	TRBD2	TRBJ2-3	-	CASSRLAGLSTDTQYF	TGTGCCAGCAGCCGCTTAGCGGGCCTTAGCACAGATACGCAGTATTTT
TRBV29-1	TRBD2	TRBJ2-1	few	CSASVGTSGMRQFF	TGCAGCGCTAGCGTAGGGACTAGCGGGATGAGGCAGTTCTTC
TRBV5-1	TRBD1	TRBJ2-7	-	CASSFQTGGTEQYF	TGCGCCAGCAGCTTTCAGACAGGGGGTACCGAGCAGTACTTC
TRBV2	TRBD1	TRBJ1-3	-	CASRVQGNSGNTIYF	TGTGCCAGCAGGGTACAGGGGAACTCTGGAAACACCATATATTTT
TRBV7-2	TRBD2	TRBJ2-3	-	CASSAHRAGDSRDTQYF	TGTGCCAGCAGCGCCCATCGGGCGGGAGACTCAAGGGATACGCAGTATTTT
TRBV7-8	-	TRBJ1-2	-	CASSSLRGSGYTF	TGTGCCAGCAGCTCCTTAAGGGGTTCTGGCTACACCTTC
TRBV15	TRBD2	TRBJ2-1	-	CATSRDLLLAGRNEQFF	TGTGCCACCAGCAGAGATCTATTGCTAGCGGGAAGGAATGAGCAGTTCTTC
TRBV5-4	TRBD2	TRBJ2-3	-	CASSFYLAGARADTQYF	TGTGCCAGCAGCTTTTACCTAGCGGGGGCACGGGCAGATACGCAGTATTTT
TRBV2	-	TRBJ1-2	-	CASSARVAYGYTF	TGTGCCAGCAGCGCCAGGGTAGCCTATGGCTACACCTTC
TRBV6-5	TRBD2	TRBJ2-1	-	CASSHSSGGGYEQFF	TGTGCCAGCAGTCACTCTAGCGGGGGGGGCTATGAGCAGTTCTTC
TRBV6-5	-	TRBJ2-2	-	CASSYARVSGELFF	TGTGCCAGCAGTTACGCCAGGGTATCCGGGGAGCTGTTTTTT
TRBV30	TRBD2	TRBJ2-2	-	CAWDGLAGVIENTGELFF	TGTGCCTGGGACGGACTAGCGGGGGTGATCGAGAACACCGGGGAGCTGTTTTTT
TRBV5-4	-	TRBJ2-7	-	CASSLYYEQYF	TGTGCCAGCAGCTTGTACTACGAGCAGTACTTC
TRBV10-1	TRBD2	TRBJ2-3	few	CASSGMTSGISTDTQYF	TGCGCCAGCAGTGGAATGACTAGCGGGATTAGCACAGATACGCAGTATTTT
TRBV6-5	TRBD2	TRBJ2-3	-	CASSPSGRRTDTQYF	TGTGCCAGCAGCCCTAGCGGGAGACGCACAGATACGCAGTATTTT
TRBV29-1	-	TRBJ1-1	-	CSVELLAGLNTEAFF	TGCAGCGTTGAACTCCTGGCGGGACTTAACACTGAAGCTTTCTTT
TRBV10-3	TRBD2	TRBJ2-5	-	CAISVTSGGETQYF	TGTGCCATCAGTGTTACTAGCGGTGGGGAGACCCAGTACTTC
TRBV5-1	TRBD1	TRBJ1-1	-	CASSLAGTENTEAFF	TGCGCCAGCAGCTTGGCCGGGACAGAGAACACTGAAGCTTTCTTT
TRBV13	-	TRBJ1-1	-	CASSSYRATEAFF	TGTGCCAGCAGCTCATACAGGGCCACTGAAGCTTTCTTT
TRBV29-1	TRBD1	TRBJ2-1	-	CSADRVGDEQFF	TGCAGCGCAGACAGGGTGGGCGATGAGCAGTTCTTC
TRBV19	-	TRBJ2-2	-	CASSGTPTRITGELFF	TGTGCCAGTAGTGGAACCCCGACTAGAATAACCGGGGAGCTGTTTTTT
TRBV11-2	TRBD1	TRBJ1-2	-	CASSLTGLGGGGYTF	TGTGCCAGCAGCTTGACAGGGTTGGGTGGAGGCGGCTACACCTTC